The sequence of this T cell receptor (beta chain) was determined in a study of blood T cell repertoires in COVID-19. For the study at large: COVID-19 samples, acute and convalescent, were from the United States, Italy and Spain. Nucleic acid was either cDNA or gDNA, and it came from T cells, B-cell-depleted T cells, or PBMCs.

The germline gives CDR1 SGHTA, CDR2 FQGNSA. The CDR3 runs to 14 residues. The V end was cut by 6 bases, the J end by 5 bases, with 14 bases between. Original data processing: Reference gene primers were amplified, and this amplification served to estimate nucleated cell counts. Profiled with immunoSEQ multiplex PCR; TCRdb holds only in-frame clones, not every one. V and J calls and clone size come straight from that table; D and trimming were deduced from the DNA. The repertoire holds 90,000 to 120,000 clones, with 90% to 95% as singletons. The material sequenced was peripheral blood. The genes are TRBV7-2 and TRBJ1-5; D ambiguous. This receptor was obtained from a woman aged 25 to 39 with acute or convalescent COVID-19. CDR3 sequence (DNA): TGTGCCAGCAGACCTAGCGGGGAAGATCAGCCCCAGCATTTT. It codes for CASRPSGEDQPQHF.